Shown below are 6 T cell receptor beta chains from a single sample sequenced in a study of T cell repertoires in cytomegalovirus infection. MiXCR was run by TCRdb on the reads, yielding one entry per CDR3 protein. Of around 530,000 distinct CDR3 sequences listed, about 15% were seen once; the top ten hold 20% to 30%. The sample taken for sequencing was CD8+ T cells from PBMCs. The source of these receptors is a human donor in good health (CMV status not recorded). Some clones in this sample may be carry-over from other donors' samples.

The chain combines TRBV25-1 with TRBJ1-1, with D maybe TRBD1 (6 bases). The germline V gene has CDR1 MGHDK and CDR2 SYGVNS. Trimming left V 11 bases short and J 10 bases short, with 23 bases between. The CDR3 sequence is 13 residues long. The CDR3 coding sequence is TGTGCCCAACGGGTCGGGACAACGGAGGGAGCTTTCTTT. It specifies CAQRVGTTEGAFF.

The chain employs TRBV4-2 and TRBJ2-3, with 8 bases matching TRBD2. The CDR3 runs 18 residues. Germline CDR1 reads LGHNA; CDR2 reads YNFKEQ. J lost 0 bases, V lost 0 bases, and 8 bases had no gene match. Written as DNA, the CDR3 is TGTGCCAGCAGCCAAGACCTATCGGGAGGGCCGAGCACAGATACGCAGTATTTT. Encoded protein: CASSQDLSGGPSTDTQYF.

The V and J genes are TRBV20-1 and TRBJ2-5, with 11 bases fitting TRBD2. Germline assignment: CDR1 DFQATT and CDR2 SNEGSKA (reference sequence). CDR3 size: 14 residues. Trimming removed 4 bases from V and 4 bases from J; junction bases left unmatched: 5. For the CDR3, the DNA is TGCAGTGCTATTACTAGCGGGAGTGGAGAGACCCAGTACTTC. It specifies CSAITSGSGETQYF.

The sample holds many counts of this clonotype. The chain employs TRBV7-9 and TRBJ2-3; D may be TRBD1 or TRBD2 (5 bases each). CDR3 size: 16 residues. CDR1 and CDR2 (germline): SEHNR, FQNEAQ (reference sequence). V was pared by 3 bases and J by 6 bases, with 19 bases between. For the CDR3, the DNA is TGTGCCAGCAGCTTCCGGGACGGAACATTCATGGATACGCAGTATTTT. Its protein product is CASSFRDGTFMDTQYF.

This clonotype came up many times. The chain joins TRBV28 to TRBJ1-5; D perhaps matches TRBD1 (5 bases). Trimming stripped 5 bases from V and 0 bases from J, with 11 bases between. The CDR3 has 15 amino acids. CDR1 and CDR2 (germline): MDHEN, SYDVKM. The CDR3 DNA reads TGTGCCAGCAGTACCCGACAGCATAGCAATCAGCCCCAGCATTTT. Protein sequence: CASSTRQHSNQPQHF.

A few counts support this clonotype. The genes are TRBV27 and TRBJ2-7, with a weak D call TRBD2 (6 bases). This CDR3 comprises 14 residues. Germline CDR1 reads MNHEY; CDR2 reads SMNVEV (reference sequence). Trimming stripped 2 bases from V and 5 bases from J, with 13 bases between. The CDR3 here is CASSLGGRRDEQYF. CDR3 sequence (DNA): TGTGCCAGCAGTTTAGGGGGGAGAAGGGACGAGCAGTACTTC.